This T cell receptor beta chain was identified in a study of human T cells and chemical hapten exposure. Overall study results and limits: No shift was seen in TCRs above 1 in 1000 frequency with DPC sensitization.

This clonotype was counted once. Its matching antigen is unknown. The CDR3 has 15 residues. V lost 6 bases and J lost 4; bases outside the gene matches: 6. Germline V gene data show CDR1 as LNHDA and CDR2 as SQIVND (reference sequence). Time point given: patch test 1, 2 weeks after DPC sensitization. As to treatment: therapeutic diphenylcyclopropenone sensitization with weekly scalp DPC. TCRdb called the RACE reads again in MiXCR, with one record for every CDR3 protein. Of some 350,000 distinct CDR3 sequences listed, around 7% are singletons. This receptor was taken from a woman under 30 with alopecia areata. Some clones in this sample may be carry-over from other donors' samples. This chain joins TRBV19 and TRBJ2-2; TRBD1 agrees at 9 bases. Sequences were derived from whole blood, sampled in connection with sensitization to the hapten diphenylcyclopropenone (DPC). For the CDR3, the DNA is TGTGCCAGTAGGGACAGGGGTGAGGGCACCGGGGAGCTGTTTTTT. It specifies CASRDRGEGTGELFF.